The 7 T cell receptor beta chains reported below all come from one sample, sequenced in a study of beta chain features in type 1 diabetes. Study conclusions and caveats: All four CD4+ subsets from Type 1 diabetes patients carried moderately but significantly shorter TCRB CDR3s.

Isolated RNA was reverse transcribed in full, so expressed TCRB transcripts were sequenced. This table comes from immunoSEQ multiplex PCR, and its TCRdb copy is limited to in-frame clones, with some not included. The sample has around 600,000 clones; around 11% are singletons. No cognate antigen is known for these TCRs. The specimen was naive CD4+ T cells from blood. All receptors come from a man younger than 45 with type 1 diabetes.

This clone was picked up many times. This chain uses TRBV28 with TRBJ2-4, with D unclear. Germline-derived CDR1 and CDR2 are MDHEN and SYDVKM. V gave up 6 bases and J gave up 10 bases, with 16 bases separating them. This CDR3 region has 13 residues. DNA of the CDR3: TGTGCCAGCAGCCCTCCCGGTTCGAGGATTCAGTACTTC. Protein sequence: CASSPPGSRIQYF.

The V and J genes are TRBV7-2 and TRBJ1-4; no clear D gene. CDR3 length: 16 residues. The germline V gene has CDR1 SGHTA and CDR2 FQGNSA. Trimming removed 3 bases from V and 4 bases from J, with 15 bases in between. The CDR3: CASSLTRARNNEKLFF. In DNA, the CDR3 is TGTGCCAGCAGCTTGACGAGGGCAAGGAATAATGAAAAACTGTTTTTT.

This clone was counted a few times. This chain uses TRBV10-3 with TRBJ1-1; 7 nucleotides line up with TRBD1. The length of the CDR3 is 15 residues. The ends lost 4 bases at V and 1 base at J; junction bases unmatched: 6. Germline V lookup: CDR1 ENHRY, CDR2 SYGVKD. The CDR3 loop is CAISVMTGRNTEAFF. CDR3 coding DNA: TGTGCCATCAGTGTAATGACAGGGCGGAACACTGAAGCTTTCTTT.

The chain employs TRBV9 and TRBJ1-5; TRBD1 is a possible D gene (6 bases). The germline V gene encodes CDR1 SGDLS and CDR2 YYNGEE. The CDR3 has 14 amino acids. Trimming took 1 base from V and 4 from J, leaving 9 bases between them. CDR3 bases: TGTGCCAGCAGCGTACCGAGGGGGAATCAGCCCCAGCATTTT. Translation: CASSVPRGNQPQHF.

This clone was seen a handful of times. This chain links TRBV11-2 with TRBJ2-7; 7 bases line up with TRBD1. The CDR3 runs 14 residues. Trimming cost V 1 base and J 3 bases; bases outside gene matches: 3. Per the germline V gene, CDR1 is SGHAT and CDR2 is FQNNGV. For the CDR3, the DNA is TGTGCCAGCAGCTTAGGCAGGGGGAACTACGAGCAGTACTTC. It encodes CASSLGRGNYEQYF.

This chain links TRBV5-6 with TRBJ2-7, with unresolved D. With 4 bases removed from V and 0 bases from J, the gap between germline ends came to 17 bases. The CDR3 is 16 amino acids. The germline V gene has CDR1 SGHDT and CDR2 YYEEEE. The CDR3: CASSRAAHSPSYEQYF. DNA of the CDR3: TGTGCCAGCAGCCGGGCGGCACACTCCCCCTCCTACGAGCAGTACTTC.

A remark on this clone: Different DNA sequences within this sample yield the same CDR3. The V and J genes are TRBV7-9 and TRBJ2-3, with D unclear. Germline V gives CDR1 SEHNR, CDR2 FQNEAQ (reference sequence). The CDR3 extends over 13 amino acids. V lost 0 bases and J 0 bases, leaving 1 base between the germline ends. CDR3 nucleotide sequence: TGTGCCAGCAGCTTAGCAAGCACAGATACGCAGTATTTT. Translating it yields CASSLASTDTQYF. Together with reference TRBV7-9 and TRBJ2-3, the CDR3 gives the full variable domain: DTGVSQNPRHKITKRGQNVTFRCDPISEHNRLYWYRQTLGQGPEFLTYFQNEAQLEKSRLLSDRFSAERPKGSFSTLEIQRTEQGDSAMYLCASSLASTDTQYFGPGTRLTVL.